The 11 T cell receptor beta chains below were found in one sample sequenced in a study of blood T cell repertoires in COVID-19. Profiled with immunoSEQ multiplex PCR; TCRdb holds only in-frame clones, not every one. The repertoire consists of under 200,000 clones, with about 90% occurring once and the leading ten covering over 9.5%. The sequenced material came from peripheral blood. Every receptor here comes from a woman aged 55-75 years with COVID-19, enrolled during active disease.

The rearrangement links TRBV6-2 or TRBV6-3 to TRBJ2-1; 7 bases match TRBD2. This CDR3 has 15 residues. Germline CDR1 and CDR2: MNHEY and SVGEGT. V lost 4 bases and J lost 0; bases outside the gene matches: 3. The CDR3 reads CASSSSGTSYNEQFF. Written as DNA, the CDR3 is TGTGCCAGCAGTTCCAGCGGGACCTCCTACAATGAGCAGTTCTTC.

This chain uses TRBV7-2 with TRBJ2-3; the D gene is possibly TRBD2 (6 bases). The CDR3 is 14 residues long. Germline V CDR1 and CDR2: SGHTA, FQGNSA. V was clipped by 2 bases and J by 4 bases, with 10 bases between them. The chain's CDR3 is CASSLLEGADTQYF. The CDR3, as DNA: TGTGCCAGCAGCTTATTGGAGGGTGCAGATACGCAGTATTTT.

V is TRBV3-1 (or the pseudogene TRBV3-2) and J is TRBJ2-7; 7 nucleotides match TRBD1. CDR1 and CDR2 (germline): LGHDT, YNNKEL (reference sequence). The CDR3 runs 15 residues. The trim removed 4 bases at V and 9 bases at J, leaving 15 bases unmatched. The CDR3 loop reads CASSPHWGTEIGQYF. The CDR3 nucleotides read TGTGCCAGCAGCCCTCATTGGGGGACAGAAATAGGGCAGTACTTC.

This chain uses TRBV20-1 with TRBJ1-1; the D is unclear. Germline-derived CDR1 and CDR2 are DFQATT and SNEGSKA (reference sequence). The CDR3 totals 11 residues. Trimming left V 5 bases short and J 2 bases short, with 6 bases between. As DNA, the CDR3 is TGCAGTGCTGAGTTTAACACTGAAGCTTTCTTT. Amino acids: CSAEFNTEAFF.

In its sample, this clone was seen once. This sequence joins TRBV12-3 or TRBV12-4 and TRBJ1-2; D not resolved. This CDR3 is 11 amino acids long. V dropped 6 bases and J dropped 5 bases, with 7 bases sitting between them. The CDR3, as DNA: TGTGCCAGCAGCCGCAGATATGGCTACACCTTC. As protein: CASSRRYGYTF.

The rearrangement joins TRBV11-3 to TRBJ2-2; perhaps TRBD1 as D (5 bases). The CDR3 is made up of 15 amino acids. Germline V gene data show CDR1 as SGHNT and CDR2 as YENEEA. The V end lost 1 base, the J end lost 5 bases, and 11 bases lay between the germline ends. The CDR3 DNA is TGTGCCAGCAGCTTAGGTCAGGGCAGAACCGGGGAGCTGTTTTTT. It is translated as CASSLGQGRTGELFF.

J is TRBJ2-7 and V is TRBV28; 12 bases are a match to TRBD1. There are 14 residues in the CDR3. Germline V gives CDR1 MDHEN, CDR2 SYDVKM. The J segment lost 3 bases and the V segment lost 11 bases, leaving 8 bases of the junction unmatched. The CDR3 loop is CAAGTGGAFYEQYF. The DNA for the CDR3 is TGTGCCGCCGGGACAGGGGGCGCTTTCTACGAGCAGTACTTC.

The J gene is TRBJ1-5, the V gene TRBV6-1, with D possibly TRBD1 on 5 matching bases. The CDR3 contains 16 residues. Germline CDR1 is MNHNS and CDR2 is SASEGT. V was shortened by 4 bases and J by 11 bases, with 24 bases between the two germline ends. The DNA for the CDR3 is TGTGCCAGCAGTGGGAGTGGGACTTCTGTGGGAATGGCCCAGCATTTT. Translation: CASSGSGTSVGMAQHF.

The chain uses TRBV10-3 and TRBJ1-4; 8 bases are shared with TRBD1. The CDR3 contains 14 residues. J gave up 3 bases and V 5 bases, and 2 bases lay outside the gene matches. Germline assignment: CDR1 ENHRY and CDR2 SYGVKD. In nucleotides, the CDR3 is TGTGCCATCAGTCAGGGGGCGGCTAATGAAAAACTGTTTTTT. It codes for CAISQGAANEKLFF.

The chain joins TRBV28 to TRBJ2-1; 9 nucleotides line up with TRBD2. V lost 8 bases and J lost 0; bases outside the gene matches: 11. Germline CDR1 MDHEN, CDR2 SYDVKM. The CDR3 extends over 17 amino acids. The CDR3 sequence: CASYDASGDSSYNEQFF. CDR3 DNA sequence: TGTGCCAGCTACGACGCTAGCGGGGATAGCTCCTACAATGAGCAGTTCTTC.

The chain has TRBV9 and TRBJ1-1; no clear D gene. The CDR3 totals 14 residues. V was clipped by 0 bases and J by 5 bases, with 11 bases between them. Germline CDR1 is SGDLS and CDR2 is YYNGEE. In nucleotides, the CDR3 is TGTGCCAGCAGCGTAGCTCAGACTCCGACTGAAGCTTTCTTT. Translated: CASSVAQTPTEAFF.